These T cell receptor beta chains were read from a single sample in a study of identical twins. Each CDR3 protein gets one entry after TCRdb re-called the 5' RACE reads with MiXCR. The sample lists hundreds of thousands of distinct CDR3 sequences, 8.6% occurring once. The same sample was also used in a study of yellow fever vaccine responses in identical twins.

The sample taken for sequencing was PBMCs. The receptors stem from a woman aged 18-29 years in good health. Both conserved end residues are part of each CDR3. The D gene is left open where the match is weak. A row's size may be missing; if present it is once, few, many or a size class.

TRBD2 | TRBJ2-5 | . | TRBV9 | CASSVGLAGSHTSQETQYF | TGTGCCAGCAGCGTAGGACTAGCGGGAAGCCACACCTCCCAAGAGACCCAGTACTTC
. | TRBJ2-1 | . | TRBV5-1 | CASSFGASSYNEQFF | TGCGCCAGCAGCTTCGGCGCCAGCTCCTACAATGAGCAGTTCTTC
. | TRBJ2-1 | many | TRBV21-1 | CASSKVYAGGFYNEQFF | TGTGCCAGCAGCAAAGTGTATGCGGGGGGGTTCTACAATGAGCAGTTCTTC
. | TRBJ1-4 | few | TRBV20-1 | CSARDLGEEKLFF | TGCAGTGCTAGAGACTTAGGAGAAGAAAAACTGTTTTTT
. | TRBJ2-7 | . | TRBV6-5 | CASSYSNGAVQYF | TGTGCCAGCAGTTACTCGAACGGCGCAGTGCAGTACTTC
TRBD2 | TRBJ2-5 | . | TRBV25-1 | CASSRPAGGHETQYF | TGTGCCAGCAGTCGGCCAGCGGGGGGGCACGAGACCCAGTACTTC
. | TRBJ2-6 | . | TRBV28 | CASSLYRGSSGANVLTF | TGTGCCAGCAGTTTATATCGGGGGAGCTCTGGGGCCAACGTCCTGACTTTC
. | TRBJ2-7 | few | TRBV20-1 | CSARDLLLAYEQYF | TGCAGTGCTAGAGATCTCTTACTAGCCTACGAGCAGTACTTC
TRBD2 | TRBJ2-7 | few | TRBV14 | CASSQDGGSGGFYEQYF | TGTGCCAGCAGCCAAGATGGGGGTAGCGGGGGGTTCTACGAGCAGTACTTC
TRBD1 | TRBJ1-2 | . | TRBV20-1 | CSARDPGTGNYGYTF | TGCAGTGCTAGAGATCCCGGGACAGGGAACTATGGCTACACCTTC
TRBD2 | TRBJ2-3 | few | TRBV10-1 | CASSESQTGSSGSDTQYF | TGCGCCAGCAGTGAGTCACAAACTGGGTCTAGCGGGAGCGATACGCAGTATTTT
TRBD1 | TRBJ1-2 | many | TRBV4-3 | CASSPQGVNYGYTF | TGCGCCAGCAGCCCACAGGGGGTTAACTATGGCTACACCTTC
. | TRBJ2-2 | few | TRBV5-1 | CASSPGTPANTGELFF | TGCGCCAGCAGCCCCGGGACTCCCGCGAACACCGGGGAGCTGTTTTTT
. | TRBJ1-6 | . | TRBV20-1 | CSAPLGPVNSPLHF | TGCAGTGCCCCCCTCGGGCCAGTAAATTCACCCCTCCACTTT